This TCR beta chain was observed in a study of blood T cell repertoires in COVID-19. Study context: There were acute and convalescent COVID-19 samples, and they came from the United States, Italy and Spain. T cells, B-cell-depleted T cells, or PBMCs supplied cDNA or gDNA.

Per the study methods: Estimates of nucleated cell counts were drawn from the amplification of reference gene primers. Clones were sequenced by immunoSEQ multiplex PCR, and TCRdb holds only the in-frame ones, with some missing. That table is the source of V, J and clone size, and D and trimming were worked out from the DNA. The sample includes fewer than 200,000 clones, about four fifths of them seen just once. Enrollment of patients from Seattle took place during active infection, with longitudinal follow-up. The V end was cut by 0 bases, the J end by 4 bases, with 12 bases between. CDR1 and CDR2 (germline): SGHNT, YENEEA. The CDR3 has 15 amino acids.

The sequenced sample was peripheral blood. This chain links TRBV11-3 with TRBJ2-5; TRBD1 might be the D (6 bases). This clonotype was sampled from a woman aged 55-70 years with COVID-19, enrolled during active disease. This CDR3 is CASSLDGGRGETQYF. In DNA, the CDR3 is TGTGCCAGCAGCTTAGATGGCGGCAGGGGAGAGACCCAGTACTTC.